The 11 T cell receptor beta chains below were found in one sample sequenced in a study of cytomegalovirus exposure and HLA in healthy donors. Primers: 60 Vbeta forward and 13 Jbeta reverse. Assay: immunoSEQ multiplex PCR; the TCRdb copy retains only in-frame clones and omits some. The data contain roughly 160,000 clones, roughly 83% of them singletons. Sequencing was done on a sample of PBMCs. The origin of the receptors is a man between 25 and 39 years old in good health and CMV-seronegative.

In its sample, this clone was seen many times. This chain uses TRBV5-1 with TRBJ2-5, with D unclear. This CDR3 has 14 residues. Germline CDR1 reads SGHRS; CDR2 reads YFSETQ. The ends were cut back, 0 bases at V and 5 bases at J, with 11 bases in the middle. CDR3 sequence: CASSLASNGETQYF. CDR3 DNA: TGCGCCAGCAGCTTGGCCTCGAACGGGGAGACCCAGTACTTC.

This chain links TRBV11-2 with TRBJ1-3; D gene unclear. The length of the CDR3 is 15 residues. Germline lookup yields CDR1 SGHAT and CDR2 FQNNGV. Trimming left V 3 bases short and J 0 bases short, with 9 bases between. Here the CDR3 DNA reads TGTGCCAGCAGCTTGAACAGCCACTCTGGAAACACCATATATTTT. Amino acid sequence: CASSLNSHSGNTIYF.

The table lists this clone with a few counts. The chain uses TRBV11-2 and TRBJ2-3; 12 bases line up with TRBD2. With V trimmed by 5 bases and J by 3 bases, 9 bases remained unmatched. Germline CDR1 SGHAT, CDR2 FQNNGV. CDR3 length equals 17 residues. CDR3 protein: CASSRTSLAGGTDTQYF. CDR3 nucleotides: TGTGCCAGCAGCCGGACCAGTCTAGCGGGGGGGACAGATACGCAGTATTTT.

V gene TRBV2 combines with J gene TRBJ2-1; TRBD1 might be the D (6 bases). Trimming pared 4 bases from V and 0 bases from J, leaving 10 bases between. Germline V lookup: CDR1 SNHLY, CDR2 FYNNEI. CDR3 size: 15 residues. DNA of the CDR3: TGTGCCAGCAGTGCGTTGGGGGCCTCCTACAATGAGCAGTTCTTC. Residues: CASSALGASYNEQFF. The whole variable domain, filled in from reference TRBV2 and TRBJ2-1, reads EPEVTQTPSHQVTQMGQEVILRCVPISNHLYFYWYRQILGQKVEFLVSFYNNEISEKSEIFDDQFSVERPDGSNFTLKIRSTKLEDSAMYFCASSALGASYNEQFFGPGTRLTVL.

This clone was counted only a few times. CDR3 loop: CASRLGGTGEQFF. DNA of the CDR3: TGTGCCAGCAGACTGGGGGGGACAGGGGAGCAGTTCTTC. The chain joins TRBV6-6 to TRBJ2-1; 9 bases are a match to TRBD1. Trimming took 6 bases from V and 10 from J; bases not matched to a gene: 7. Germline loops: CDR1 MNHNY, CDR2 SVGAGI (reference sequence). The CDR3 extends over 13 amino acids.

This chain joins TRBV27 and TRBJ2-7; perhaps TRBD1 as D (6 bases). Per the germline V gene, CDR1 is MNHEY and CDR2 is SMNVEV (reference sequence). V lost 5 bases to trimming and J lost 3 bases, with 14 bases between them. This CDR3 contains 14 residues. DNA of the CDR3: TGTGCCAGCAGTCCAACAGGGTACGGCTACGAGCAGTACTTC. It codes for CASSPTGYGYEQYF.

This clone turned up a few times. This chain joins TRBV7-9 and TRBJ2-3, with 7 bases lining up with TRBD2. The CDR3 sequence is 13 residues long. Germline assignment: CDR1 SEHNR and CDR2 FQNEAQ (reference sequence). V lost 5 bases to trimming and J lost 6 bases; unmatched junction nucleotides: 5. CDR3 sequence: CASSPGGSDTQYF. The CDR3 DNA reads as TGTGCCAGCAGCCCGGGAGGATCTGATACGCAGTATTTT.

The chain joins TRBV7-7 to TRBJ2-1; 15 positions agree with TRBD2. The CDR3 length is 15 residues. The germline V gene encodes CDR1 SSHAT and CDR2 FNYEAQ (reference sequence). CDR3 sequence: CASSMGLAGGNEQFF. Written as DNA, the CDR3 is TGTGCTAGCTCAATGGGACTAGCGGGGGGAAATGAGCAGTTCTTC.

The chain joins TRBV25-1 to TRBJ2-2; 7 bases are shared with TRBD1. Germline CDR1 reads MGHDK; CDR2 reads SYGVNS. There are 12 residues in the CDR3. With V trimmed by 8 bases and J by 7 bases, 4 bases remained unmatched. CDR3 sequence: CASHPGGGELFF. The CDR3 nucleotides are TGTGCCAGCCATCCAGGGGGCGGGGAGCTGTTTTTT.

V gene TRBV28 combines with J gene TRBJ1-1; weak D call: TRBD1 (6 bases). Germline CDR1 and CDR2: MDHEN and SYDVKM. V lost 6 bases to trimming and J lost 2 bases, with 16 bases between them. This CDR3 has 15 amino acids. Written as DNA, the CDR3 is TGTGCCAGCAGCCCCCGACAGGAGGCAAACACTGAAGCTTTCTTT. Translated, it gives CASSPRQEANTEAFF.

Notes on this clone: The germline gene is not matched at one end of the junction; a read error may be the cause. This sequence joins TRBV7-9 and TRBJ2-7; 12 bases are a match to TRBD2. The germline V gene has CDR1 SEHNR and CDR2 FQNEAQ (reference sequence). This CDR3 has 12 residues. The CDR3 here is CASSSGTSGLNF. The DNA for the CDR3 is TGTGCCAGCAGCTCCGGGACTAGCGGGCTGAACTTC.